Listed below are T cell receptor beta chains from one sample, sequenced in a study of cytomegalovirus exposure and HLA in healthy donors. TCRdb's table, derived via immunoSEQ multiplex PCR, lists solely in-frame clones and lacks some. The profile covers 100,000 to 150,000 clones, with about 11% appearing a single time and roughly 4.2% taken by the ten largest. The specimen sequenced was PBMCs. The receptors shown here come from a woman under 30 in good health and CMV-seropositive. CDR3s include the opening cysteine and the closing phenylalanine or tryptophan. Fields, in order: V gene, D gene, J gene, clone size, CDR3 protein, CDR3 DNA. The D gene is left open where the match is weak. Clone size, where shown, is once, few, many, or a class for clones that have expanded.

TRBV7-8,TRBD1,TRBJ1-5,few,CASSRDRVNQPQHF,TGTGCCAGCAGCCGAGACAGGGTAAATCAGCCCCAGCATTTT
TRBV19,NA,TRBJ2-1,few,CASSITGLQGEQFF,TGTGCCAGTAGTATTACAGGCCTACAGGGTGAGCAGTTCTTC
TRBV7-2,NA,TRBJ2-7,NA,CASSLGNNPYEQYF,TGTGCCAGCAGCTTAGGTAACAATCCCTACGAGCAGTACTTC
TRBV7-2,TRBD1,TRBJ2-7,once,CASSLREGGWDEQYF,TGTGCCAGCAGCTTACGGGAAGGGGGCTGGGACGAGCAGTACTTC
TRBV25-1,NA,TRBJ2-2,few,CASSEHRDTGELFF,TGTGCCAGCAGTGAGCACAGGGACACCGGGGAGCTGTTTTTT
TRBV10-2,NA,TRBJ1-5,few,CASSDGGQPQHF,TGCGCCAGCAGTGACGGAGGTCAGCCCCAGCATTTT
TRBV15,NA,TRBJ1-2,few,CATSRVETAYGYTF,TGTGCCACCAGCAGAGTGGAGACAGCTTATGGCTACACCTTC
TRBV12-5,NA,TRBJ1-1,NA,CASGFRGVDTEAFF,TGTGCTAGTGGTTTCCGCGGGGTTGATACTGAAGCTTTCTTT
TRBV2,TRBD1,TRBJ1-1,NA,CASSLGQVNTEAFF,TGTGCCAGCAGTTTAGGACAGGTGAACACTGAAGCTTTCTTT
TRBV25-1,NA,TRBJ2-5,few,CASSEGGPAETQYF,TGTGCCAGCAGTGAAGGAGGACCGGCGGAGACCCAGTACTTC
TRBV30,TRBD2,TRBJ2-1,few,CAWFPVGSGAYNEQFF,TGTGCCTGGTTTCCAGTCGGCAGCGGGGCCTACAATGAGCAGTTCTTC
TRBV11-3,NA,TRBJ2-3,few,CASSLTLTSSTDTQYF,TGTGCCAGCAGCTTAACCCTAACCTCTAGCACAGATACGCAGTATTTT
TRBV5-1,TRBD2,TRBJ2-2,NA,CASSPGLAEAGELFF,TGCGCCAGCAGCCCGGGACTAGCGGAGGCCGGGGAGCTGTTTTTT
TRBV19,NA,TRBJ2-7,NA,CASRKTGTYEQYF,TGTGCCAGCAGAAAGACAGGGACTTACGAGCAGTACTTC
TRBV10-3,NA,TRBJ1-1,NA,CAISVSGNTEAFF,TGTGCCATCAGTGTATCCGGGAACACTGAAGCTTTCTTT
TRBV7-9,NA,TRBJ2-7,few,CASSLVGGVYEQYF,TGTGCCAGCAGCTTAGTGGGCGGGGTCTACGAGCAGTACTTC
TRBV6-5,TRBD1,TRBJ2-7,few,CASSLGQVTYEQYF,TGTGCCAGCAGTTTAGGACAGGTCACCTACGAGCAGTACTTC
TRBV5-1,NA,TRBJ2-7,NA,CASSLAQGRQYF,TGCGCCAGCAGCTTGGCCCAGGGTAGGCAGTACTTC
TRBV2,TRBD1,TRBJ2-1,few,CASRGGQDGEQFF,TGTGCCAGCAGGGGCGGACAGGACGGTGAGCAGTTCTTC
TRBV5-6,NA,TRBJ1-5,few,CASSFYGGVGQPQHF,TGTGCCAGCAGCTTTTATGGAGGGGTGGGTCAGCCCCAGCATTTT
TRBV6-5,NA,TRBJ2-2,few,CASSEGLGGELFF,TGTGCCAGCAGCGAGGGGTTGGGAGGCGAGCTGTTTTTT
TRBV7-9,TRBD1,TRBJ1-2,few,CASRRQGGYGYTF,TGTGCCAGCAGACGACAGGGGGGTTATGGCTACACCTTC
TRBV6-1,NA,TRBJ1-1,NA,CASSGTNLPGNTEAFF,TGTGCCAGCAGTGGCACCAATTTACCAGGGAACACTGAAGCTTTCTTT
TRBV7-2,NA,TRBJ1-1,NA,CASSFNPNTEAFF,TGTGCCAGCAGCTTTAATCCGAACACTGAAGCTTTCTTT
TRBV9,TRBD1,TRBJ1-1,NA,CASSVVTGGFEAFF,TGTGCCAGCAGCGTAGTTACAGGGGGCTTTGAAGCTTTCTTT
TRBV6-5,NA,TRBJ1-2,few,CASSVVTGYGYTF,TGTGCCAGCAGTGTTGTAACGGGCTATGGCTACACCTTC
TRBV5-4,NA,TRBJ1-5,NA,CASSRGPILNQPQHF,TGTGCCAGCAGCCGCGGGCCGATCTTGAATCAGCCCCAGCATTTT
TRBV29-1,NA,TRBJ2-7,few,CSALEFTYEQYF,TGCAGCGCCCTCGAGTTCACCTACGAGCAGTACTTC
TRBV6-1,TRBD1,TRBJ2-7,few,CASRPRTGAYEQYF,TGTGCCAGCAGGCCGCGGACAGGGGCCTACGAGCAGTACTTC
TRBV28,TRBD1,TRBJ1-4,few,CASSLPPDRGEKLFF,TGTGCCAGCAGTTTACCCCCGGACAGGGGCGAAAAACTGTTTTTT
TRBV4-2,TRBD2,TRBJ2-2,NA,CASSQDLLAGADGELFF,TGTGCCAGCAGCCAAGATTTACTAGCGGGAGCGGACGGGGAGCTGTTTTTT
TRBV25-1,NA,TRBJ1-1,NA,CASSEGAGEAFF,TGTGCCAGCAGTGAGGGGGCAGGTGAAGCTTTCTTT
TRBV28,TRBD2,TRBJ2-3,NA,CASILTSGSWGTSTDTQYF,TGTGCCAGCATCTTGACTAGCGGGAGTTGGGGAACTAGCACAGATACGCAGTATTTT
TRBV11-3,NA,TRBJ1-1,NA,CASSPLGEAFF,TGTGCCAGCAGCCCTCTCGGTGAAGCTTTCTTT
TRBV4-1,NA,TRBJ1-4,few,CASSQDRGNEKLFF,TGCGCCAGCAGCCAAGACCGGGGGAATGAAAAACTGTTTTTT
TRBV9,NA,TRBJ2-3,few,CASSGSEGRGSTDTQYF,TGTGCCAGCAGCGGGAGCGAGGGCCGAGGTTCCACAGATACGCAGTATTTT
TRBV30,TRBD2,TRBJ2-1,NA,CAWSVLRTSGRGSYNEQFF,TGTGCCTGGAGTGTACTACGGACTAGCGGGAGGGGTTCCTACAATGAGCAGTTCTTC
TRBV30,NA,TRBJ1-1,few,CAWETVANTEAFF,TGTGCCTGGGAGACTGTTGCGAACACTGAAGCTTTCTTT
TRBV7-2,NA,TRBJ2-1,NA,CASSHGQPYNEQFF,TGTGCCAGCAGCCATGGACAACCTTACAATGAGCAGTTCTTC
TRBV29-1,NA,TRBJ1-1,few,CSVEDSGAIGGNTEAFF,TGCAGCGTTGAGGATTCAGGGGCGATAGGGGGGAACACTGAAGCTTTCTTT
TRBV27,NA,TRBJ2-1,NA,CASEEGNEQFF,TGTGCCAGCGAGGAGGGGAATGAGCAGTTCTTC
TRBV27,TRBD1,TRBJ1-6,NA,CASSHRGYSPLHF,TGTGCCAGCAGTCACAGGGGATATTCACCCCTCCACTTT
TRBV28,NA,TRBJ1-3,few,CASSFPSSGNTIYF,TGTGCCAGCAGTTTCCCGAGCTCTGGAAACACCATATATTTT
TRBV27,NA,TRBJ2-7,NA,CASSLGGSYEQYF,TGTGCCAGCAGTTTGGGGGGCTCCTACGAGCAGTACTTC
TRBV18,NA,TRBJ1-5,NA,CASSLTQDQPQHF,TGTGCCAGCTCACTAACACAGGATCAGCCCCAGCATTTT
TRBV6-1,NA,TRBJ2-7,NA,CASSEALGRRDSYEQYF,TGTGCCAGCAGTGAAGCTTTGGGTCGCAGGGACTCCTACGAGCAGTACTTC
TRBV28,TRBD2,TRBJ2-1,once,CASSLRLAENNEQFF,TGTGCCAGCAGTCTGAGACTAGCGGAAAACAATGAGCAGTTCTTC
TRBV5-4,TRBD2,TRBJ2-1,NA,CASSGGRADEQFF,TGTGCCAGCAGTGGCGGGAGGGCCGATGAGCAGTTCTTC
TRBV27,TRBD2,TRBJ2-1,NA,CASSFLAGGPYNEQFF,TGTGCCAGCAGTTTTTTGGCGGGAGGGCCCTACAATGAGCAGTTCTTC
TRBV6-1,NA,TRBJ1-2,few,CASSEFNGYTF,TGTGCCAGCAGTGAATTTAATGGCTACACCTTC
TRBV13,TRBD2,TRBJ2-2,NA,CASSQGLAGGTTGELFF,TGTGCCAGCAGCCAGGGCCTAGCGGGAGGGACCACCGGGGAGCTGTTTTTT
TRBV10-3,TRBD1,TRBJ1-3,few,CAIMRTGTGNTIYF,TGTGCCATCATGAGGACAGGGACTGGAAACACCATATATTTT
TRBV19,NA,TRBJ2-7,few,CASRQGWGLEQYF,TGTGCCAGCCGCCAGGGTTGGGGGCTCGAGCAGTACTTC
TRBV6-5,TRBD1,TRBJ1-1,few,CASNPGQSTEAFF,TGTGCCAGCAACCCGGGACAGAGCACTGAAGCTTTCTTT
TRBV28,TRBD2,TRBJ2-1,NA,CASSLLSGMRDEQFF,TGTGCCAGCAGTTTGTTGAGCGGGATGAGAGATGAGCAGTTCTTC
TRBV30,NA,TRBJ2-1,few,CACIAWRAANEQFF,TGTGCCTGTATAGCGTGGAGGGCTGCCAATGAGCAGTTCTTC
TRBV7-3,TRBD1,TRBJ1-2,few,CASSLTGTGGADGYTF,TGTGCCAGCAGCTTGACCGGGACAGGGGGCGCGGATGGCTACACCTTC
TRBV7-8,TRBD1,TRBJ1-6,NA,CASSLEGQGVSPLHF,TGTGCCAGCAGCTTGGAGGGACAGGGGGTTTCACCCCTCCACTTT
TRBV5-6,NA,TRBJ2-7,many,CASSFRGSYEQYF,TGTGCCAGCAGCTTTCGGGGATCCTACGAGCAGTACTTC